This TCR beta chain was identified during a study of CD8+ T cells in alopecia areata. Reverse transcribed after extraction, RNA yielded cDNA as the sequencing template. TCRdb keeps only in-frame clones here, not all; method: immunoSEQ multiplex PCR. The sample consists of 93,000 or so clones, around 84% of them appearing once. Germline loops: CDR1 SGDLS, CDR2 YYNGEE. The V segment lost 4 bases and the J segment 2 bases; nucleotides outside the gene matches: 8. The CDR3 runs 15 residues. Treatment in this sample: oral pan-JAK inhibitor, 5-10 mg twice daily. The source is a human donor with alopecia areata. The sample here was CD8+ T cells sorted from blood, taken around week 34, from a patient treated with tofacitinib. V is TRBV9 and J is TRBJ2-7; TRBD2 aligns across 8 bases. The CDR3, as DNA: TGTGCCAGCAGCTTAGCGGGGACCGCCACCTACGAGCAGTACTTC. Encoded protein: CASSLAGTATYEQYF.